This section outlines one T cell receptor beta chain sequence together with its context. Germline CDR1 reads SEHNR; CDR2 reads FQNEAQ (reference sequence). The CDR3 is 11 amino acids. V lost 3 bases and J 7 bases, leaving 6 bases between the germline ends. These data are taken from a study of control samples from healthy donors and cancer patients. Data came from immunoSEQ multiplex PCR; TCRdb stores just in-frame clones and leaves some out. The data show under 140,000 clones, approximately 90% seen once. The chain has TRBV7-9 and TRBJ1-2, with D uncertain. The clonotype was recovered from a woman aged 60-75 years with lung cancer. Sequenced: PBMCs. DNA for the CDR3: TGTGCCAGCAGCTTGCTGGTTGGCTACACCTTC. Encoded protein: CASSLLVGYTF.